This T cell receptor beta chain comes out of a study of T cell changes during pregnancy in multiple sclerosis. This table comes from immunoSEQ multiplex PCR, and its TCRdb copy is limited to in-frame clones, with some not included. The sample shows around 71,000 clones, more than 80% of them seen only once. The CDR3 loop spans 12 amino acids. With V trimmed by 8 bases and J by 10 bases, 11 bases remained unmatched. Germline CDR1 MDHEN, CDR2 SYDVKM. This sequence was found in a female donor with multiple sclerosis, enrolled in a pregnancy study. Here the sequenced sample was peripheral blood, taken in the third trimester of pregnancy. V gene TRBV28 combines with J gene TRBJ2-7, with 7 bases matching TRBD2. The CDR3 loop is CASHGEGLLQYF. Written as DNA, the CDR3 is TGTGCCAGCCACGGGGAGGGCCTCTTACAGTACTTC.